Below are 4 T cell receptor beta chains sequenced from a single sample in a study of blood T cell repertoires in COVID-19. Profiled with immunoSEQ multiplex PCR; TCRdb holds only in-frame clones, not every one. This sample carries over 350,000 clones, roughly 88% of them seen once, and the ten largest clones take over 0.9%. The specimen sequenced was PBMCs or T cells enriched from blood (not recorded which). All receptors derive from a woman aged 25 to 39 with acute COVID-19.

Only a few counts were recorded for this clone. The chain joins TRBV29-1 to TRBJ1-6; perhaps TRBD1 as D (5 bases). The CDR3 contains 15 residues. The ends were cut back, 5 bases at V and 2 bases at J, with 13 bases in the middle. Germline values: CDR1 SQVTM, CDR2 ANQGSEA. The CDR3 DNA reads as TGCAGCGTTAGGCTGGAGGGGACCTATAATTCACCCCTCCACTTT. It specifies CSVRLEGTYNSPLHF.

The V call is TRBV7-2, the J call TRBJ2-7; 7 bases map to TRBD1. CDR1 and CDR2 (germline): SGHTA, FQGNSA. V gave up 1 base and J gave up 7 bases; unmatched junction bases: 10. CDR3 length: 15 residues. Written as DNA, the CDR3 is TGTGCCAGCAGCTTAGAAGAGACAGGGATGTTTGAGCAGTACTTC. The encoded protein is CASSLEETGMFEQYF.

Regarding this clone: The same CDR3 is also encoded by other DNA sequences in this sample. V gene TRBV7-3 combines with J gene TRBJ2-5; 9 bases fit TRBD1. The CDR3 length is 14 residues. The germline V gene has CDR1 SGHTA and CDR2 FQGTGA. The ends lost 4 bases at V and 5 bases at J; junction bases unmatched: 5. The CDR3, as DNA: TGTGCCAGCAGCTCGGGACAGGGAGGGGAGACCCAGTACTTC. Residues: CASSSGQGGETQYF.

This clone was observed a single time. The chain is built from TRBV5-1 and TRBJ1-4; 7 positions match TRBD1. J lost 7 bases, V lost 4 bases, and 4 bases had no gene match. From germline, CDR1 is SGHRS and CDR2 YFSETQ. The CDR3 sequence is 13 residues long. The CDR3 DNA reads TGCGCCAGCAGCGGACAGGACTTTGAAAAACTGTTTTTT. Translation gives CASSGQDFEKLFF.